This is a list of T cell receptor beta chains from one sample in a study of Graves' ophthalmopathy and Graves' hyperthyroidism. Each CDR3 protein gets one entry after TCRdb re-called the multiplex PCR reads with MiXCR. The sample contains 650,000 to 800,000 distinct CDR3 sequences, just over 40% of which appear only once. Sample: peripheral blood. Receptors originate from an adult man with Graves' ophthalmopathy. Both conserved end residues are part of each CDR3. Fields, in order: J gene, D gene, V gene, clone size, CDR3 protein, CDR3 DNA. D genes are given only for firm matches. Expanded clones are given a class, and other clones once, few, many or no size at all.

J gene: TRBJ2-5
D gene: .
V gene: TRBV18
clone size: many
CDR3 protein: CASSQGEGETQYF
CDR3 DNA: TGTGCCAGCTCACAGGGAGAGGGCGAGACCCAGTACTTC

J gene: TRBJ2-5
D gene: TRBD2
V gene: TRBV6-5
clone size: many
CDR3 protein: CASSYSGRGGETQYF
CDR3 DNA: TGTGCCAGCAGTTACTCCGGGCGGGGGGGTGAGACCCAGTACTTC

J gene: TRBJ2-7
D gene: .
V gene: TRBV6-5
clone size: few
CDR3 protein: CAWSPSSAYEQYF
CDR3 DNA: TGTGCCTGGAGTCCCTCTTCCGCCTACGAGCAGTACTTC

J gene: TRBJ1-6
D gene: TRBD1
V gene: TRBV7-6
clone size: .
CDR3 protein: CASSYARAGTGVPNSPLHF
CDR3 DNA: TGTGCCAGCAGCTATGCACGGGCCGGGACAGGGGTGCCAAATTCACCCCTCCACTTT

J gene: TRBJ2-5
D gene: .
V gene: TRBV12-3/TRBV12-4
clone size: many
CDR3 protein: CASSLQGSGTQYF
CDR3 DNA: TGTGCCAGCAGTTTACAGGGTAGTGGGACCCAGTACTTC

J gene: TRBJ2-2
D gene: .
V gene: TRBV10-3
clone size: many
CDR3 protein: CAISEGANTGELFF
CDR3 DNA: TGTGCCATCAGTGAGGGGGCGAACACCGGGGAGCTGTTTTTT

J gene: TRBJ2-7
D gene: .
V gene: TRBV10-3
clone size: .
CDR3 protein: CAISESRTVLREQYF
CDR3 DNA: TGTGCCATCAGTGAGTCCCGGACAGTTCTTCGCGAGCAGTACTTC

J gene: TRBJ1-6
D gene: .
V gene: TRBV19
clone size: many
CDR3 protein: CASGGGNTQHNSPLHF
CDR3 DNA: TGTGCCAGCGGCGGGGGGAACACGCAACATAATTCACCCCTCCACTTT

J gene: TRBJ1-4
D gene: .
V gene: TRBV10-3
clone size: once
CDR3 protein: CAISGEYEKLFF
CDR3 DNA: TGTGCCATCAGTGGAGAGTACGAAAAACTGTTTTTT

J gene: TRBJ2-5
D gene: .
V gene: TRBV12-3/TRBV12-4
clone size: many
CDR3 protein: CASSPEEAGTQETQYF
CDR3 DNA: TGTGCCAGCAGCCCCGAGGAGGCGGGCACCCAAGAGACCCAGTACTTC

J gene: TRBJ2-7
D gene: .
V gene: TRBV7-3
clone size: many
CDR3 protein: CASSPSPRDTYEQYF
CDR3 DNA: TGCGCCAGCAGCCCCTCTCCCAGGGATACCTACGAGCAGTACTTC

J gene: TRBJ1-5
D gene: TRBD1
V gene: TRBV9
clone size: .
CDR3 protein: CASSYRGNGQPQHF
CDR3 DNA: TGTGCCAGCAGCTACAGGGGTAACGGTCAGCCCCAGCATTTT

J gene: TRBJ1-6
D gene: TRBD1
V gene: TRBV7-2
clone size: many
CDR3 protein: CASSLDRGVSPLHF
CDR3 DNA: TGTGCCAGCAGCTTGGACAGGGGGGTTTCACCCCTCCACTTT